These T cell receptor beta chains were read from a single sample in a study of shared clonotypes between healthy human individuals. The protocol was immunoSEQ multiplex PCR, while the TCRdb copy is restricted to in-frame clones and leaves out a portion. The table has approximately 2.1 million clones, more than 85% seen once. Material for sequencing was naive CD4+ T cells from PBMCs. The source is a man aged 18 to 29 in good health. Some clones in this sample may be carry-over from other donors' samples. Each CDR3 is given with its conserved first and last residue. A D gene is named only where the DNA matches it firmly. The size entry is marked missing in some rows and otherwise reads once, few, many or a size class.

V	size	D	length	J	CDR3	DNA
TRBV6-4	.	.	17	TRBJ2-3	CASSDLTGSSVEDTQYF	TGTGCCAGCAGTGACCTCACCGGGTCGTCGGTTGAAGATACGCAGTATTTT
TRBV15	.	.	16	TRBJ1-2	CATSSGTGRAYKGYTF	TGTGCCACCAGCTCCGGGACGGGAAGAGCGTATAAAGGCTACACCTTC
TRBV4-1	.	.	13	TRBJ2-5	CASSQDFWETQYF	TGCGCCAGCAGCCAAGATTTTTGGGAGACCCAGTACTTC
TRBV11-2	once	.	15	TRBJ2-5	CASSLRGGTAETQYF	TGTGCCAGCAGCTTAAGGGGTGGGACGGCGGAGACCCAGTACTTC
TRBV10-3	.	.	14	TRBJ1-6	CAISEQRDNSPLHF	TGTGCCATCAGTGAGCAACGGGATAATTCACCCCTCCACTTT
TRBV4-2	.	.	17	TRBJ2-1	CASSQDRFSSSYNEQFF	TGTGCCAGCAGCCAAGATCGTTTTTCGAGCTCCTACAATGAGCAGTTCTTC
TRBV5-5	.	.	14	TRBJ1-4	CASSLLTANEKLFF	TGTGCCAGCAGCTTGCTCACGGCTAATGAAAAACTGTTTTTT
TRBV5-1	.	TRBD1	15	TRBJ2-5	CASSQKQGAGETQYF	TGCGCCAGCAGCCAGAAACAGGGGGCCGGAGAGACCCAGTACTTC
TRBV6-6	.	.	16	TRBJ2-3	CASRPRRSVSADTQYF	TGTGCCAGCAGGCCTAGAAGAAGTGTTAGTGCAGATACGCAGTATTTT
TRBV7-6	.	.	16	TRBJ1-4	CASSQRRGTTNEKLFF	TGTGCCAGCAGCCAACGCCGGGGCACAACTAATGAAAAACTGTTTTTT
TRBV15	.	TRBD2	17	TRBJ2-4	CATSRGGLAGNKNIQYF	TGTGCCACCAGCAGAGGTGGACTAGCGGGGAACAAAAACATTCAGTACTTC
TRBV7-8	.	.	14	TRBJ1-2	CASSLTGGVYGYTF	TGTGCCAGCAGCCTCACGGGGGGAGTCTATGGCTACACCTTC
TRBV9	.	.	14	TRBJ2-1	CASSVQGIHNEQFF	TGTGCCAGCAGCGTACAAGGGATCCACAATGAGCAGTTCTTC
TRBV5-1	.	.	16	TRBJ1-3	CASSLQGAGSGNTIYF	TGCGCCAGCAGCTTACAGGGTGCCGGTTCTGGAAACACCATATATTTT
TRBV5-1	once	TRBD1	15	TRBJ2-7	CASSFQTGPGYEQYF	TGCGCCAGCAGCTTCCAGACAGGGCCCGGTTACGAGCAGTACTTC
TRBV4-1	.	.	14	TRBJ1-4	CASSQGATNEKLFF	TGCGCCAGCAGCCAAGGAGCAACTAATGAAAAACTGTTTTTT
TRBV30	.	.	15	TRBJ1-2	CAWTPFGQTNYGYTF	TGTGCCTGGACCCCATTCGGACAGACTAACTATGGCTACACCTTC
TRBV4-3	.	.	16	TRBJ2-7	CASSQEVAQSSYEQYF	TGCGCCAGCAGCCAAGAGGTGGCCCAAAGCTCCTACGAGCAGTACTTC
TRBV6-5	.	.	13	TRBJ2-7	CASGRGLPYEQYF	TGTGCCAGCGGTAGGGGCCTTCCCTACGAGCAGTACTTC
TRBV5-1	.	TRBD2	17	TRBJ2-1	CASRLAPSGRSANEQFF	TGCGCCAGCAGGTTGGCACCTAGCGGGAGGTCAGCAAATGAGCAGTTCTTC
TRBV2	few	.	15	TRBJ2-1	CASRVISGTGNEQFF	TGTGCCAGCAGGGTAATTAGCGGTACTGGGAATGAGCAGTTCTTC
TRBV6-5	once	.	15	TRBJ1-1	CASSYSPGLDTEAFF	TGTGCCAGCAGTTACTCCCCAGGGTTGGACACTGAAGCTTTCTTT
TRBV27	.	TRBD1	15	TRBJ1-1	CASSLSNRGSTEAFF	TGTGCCAGCAGTTTATCGAACAGGGGGAGCACTGAAGCTTTCTTT
TRBV11-3	.	TRBD2	14	TRBJ2-3	CASSSRGGTDTQYF	TGTGCCAGCAGCTCCCGGGGGGGGACAGATACGCAGTATTTT
TRBV7-3	.	.	12	TRBJ2-4	CASQKTGNIQYF	TGTGCCAGCCAGAAGACAGGAAACATTCAGTACTTC
TRBV28	.	.	15	TRBJ1-3	CASSLWPGQGNTIYF	TGTGCCAGCAGTTTATGGCCAGGGCAAGGAAACACCATATATTTT
TRBV6-5	.	TRBD1	14	TRBJ1-6	CASRGDSGNSPLHF	TGTGCCAGCAGGGGGGACAGCGGTAATTCACCCCTCCACTTT
TRBV28	.	.	13	TRBJ1-4	CASEGRPGEKLFF	TGTGCCAGCGAGGGCAGACCGGGAGAAAAACTGTTTTTT
TRBV7-3	few	.	13	TRBJ1-1	CASSLLGNTEAFF	TGTGCCAGCAGCTTACTGGGGAACACTGAAGCTTTCTTT
TRBV7-3	.	.	14	TRBJ2-2	CASSLSLNTGELFF	TGTGCCAGCAGCTTAAGCTTAAACACCGGGGAGCTGTTTTTT
TRBV7-3	.	.	13	TRBJ1-5	CASSPQSNQPQHF	TGTGCCAGCAGCCCGCAGAGCAATCAGCCCCAGCATTTT
TRBV18	few	.	16	TRBJ1-1	CASSLFSGTANTEAFF	TGTGCCAGCTCACTCTTCTCCGGGACGGCGAACACTGAAGCTTTCTTT
TRBV5-1	.	TRBD2	15	TRBJ2-1	CASSLSAGGPDEQFF	TGCGCCAGCAGCCTGTCAGCGGGAGGGCCGGATGAGCAGTTCTTC
TRBV5-1	.	TRBD2	13	TRBJ2-3	CASKAGGTDTQYF	TGCGCCAGCAAGGCGGGAGGAACAGATACGCAGTATTTT
TRBV19	.	TRBD1	14	TRBJ2-7	CASSTRTGHYEQYF	TGTGCCAGTAGTACTCGGACAGGACACTACGAGCAGTACTTC
TRBV11-2	.	TRBD1	18	TRBJ2-6	CASSFQGGAGSGANVLTF	TGTGCCAGCAGCTTCCAAGGGGGCGCGGGCTCTGGGGCCAACGTCCTGACTTTC
TRBV7-9	.	.	16	TRBJ2-1	CASSLPTSSTGRRQFF	TGTGCCAGCAGCTTACCAACCTCATCGACAGGTAGAAGGCAGTTCTTC
TRBV5-1	once	TRBD1	16	TRBJ2-2	CASSLEGQMNTGELFF	TGCGCCAGCAGCCTAGAGGGACAGATGAACACCGGGGAGCTGTTTTTT
TRBV5-1	.	TRBD1	15	TRBJ2-3	CASSLGQDIMDTQYF	TGCGCCAGCAGCTTAGGACAGGATATCATGGATACGCAGTATTTT
TRBV5-1	.	TRBD2	16	TRBJ2-1	CASEGIGLAGDAEQFF	TGCGCCAGCGAGGGAATTGGACTAGCGGGAGATGCTGAGCAGTTCTTC
TRBV15	.	TRBD1	14	TRBJ2-7	CATSRGGTVYEQYF	TGTGCCACCAGCAGAGGGGGGACAGTATACGAGCAGTACTTC